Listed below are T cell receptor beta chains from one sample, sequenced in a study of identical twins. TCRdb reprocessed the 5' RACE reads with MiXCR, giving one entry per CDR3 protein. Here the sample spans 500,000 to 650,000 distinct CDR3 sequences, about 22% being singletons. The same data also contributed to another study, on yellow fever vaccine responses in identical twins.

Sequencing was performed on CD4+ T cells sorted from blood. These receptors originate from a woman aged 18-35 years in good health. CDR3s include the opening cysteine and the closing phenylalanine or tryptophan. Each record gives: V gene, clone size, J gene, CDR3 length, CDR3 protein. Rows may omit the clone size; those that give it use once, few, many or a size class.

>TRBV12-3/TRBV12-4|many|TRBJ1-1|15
CASSFAGTANTEAFF
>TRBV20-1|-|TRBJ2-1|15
CSAIQGRLSYNEQFF
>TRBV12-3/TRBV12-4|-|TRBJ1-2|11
CASSPKHGYTF
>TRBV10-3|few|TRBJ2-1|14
CAIGIGAAAGEQFF
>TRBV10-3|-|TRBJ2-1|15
CAISDSGLAGGEQFF
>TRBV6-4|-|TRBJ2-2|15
CASKTTGAGTGELFF
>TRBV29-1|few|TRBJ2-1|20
CSVGPRWLLVSGGQNNEQFF
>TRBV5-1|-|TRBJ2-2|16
CASSWGDADFSGELFF
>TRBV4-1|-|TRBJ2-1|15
CASSQAGVSYNEQFF
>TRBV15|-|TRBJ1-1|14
CATSRARQDPEAFF
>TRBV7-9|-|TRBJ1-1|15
CASSTRTGMNTEAFF
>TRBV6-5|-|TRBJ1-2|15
CASINTGTGYYGYTF
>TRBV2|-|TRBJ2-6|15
CASRQQGAGANVLTF
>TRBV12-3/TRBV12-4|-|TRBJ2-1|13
CASTQDRDGEQLF
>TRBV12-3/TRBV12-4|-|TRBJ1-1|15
CASRQEGVGDTEAFF
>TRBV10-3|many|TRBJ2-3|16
CATQSGLGTSTDTQYF
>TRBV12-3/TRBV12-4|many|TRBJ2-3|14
CASSLGPSTDTQYF
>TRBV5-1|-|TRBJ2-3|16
CASSFSGRSGTDTQYF
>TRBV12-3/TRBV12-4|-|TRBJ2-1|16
CASSLAGEKSYNEQFF
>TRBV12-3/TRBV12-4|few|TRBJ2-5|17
CASAPIGVWGSQETQYF
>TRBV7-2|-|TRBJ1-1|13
CASSVGQTTEAFF
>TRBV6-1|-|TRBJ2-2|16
CASSGGGGVFIGELFF
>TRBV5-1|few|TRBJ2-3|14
CASNYGTTTDTQYF
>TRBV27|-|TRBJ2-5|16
CASTFSSTSGRETQYF